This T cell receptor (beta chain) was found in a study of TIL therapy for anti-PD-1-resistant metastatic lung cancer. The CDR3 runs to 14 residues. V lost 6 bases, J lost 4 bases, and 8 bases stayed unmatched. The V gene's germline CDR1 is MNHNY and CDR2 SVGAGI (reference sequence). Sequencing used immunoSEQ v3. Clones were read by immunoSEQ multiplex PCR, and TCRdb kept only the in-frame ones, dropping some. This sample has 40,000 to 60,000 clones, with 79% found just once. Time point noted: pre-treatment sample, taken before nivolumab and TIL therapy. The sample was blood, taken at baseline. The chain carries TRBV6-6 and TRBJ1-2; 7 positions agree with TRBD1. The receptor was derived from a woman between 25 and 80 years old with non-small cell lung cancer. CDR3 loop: CASRPSDRAYGYTF. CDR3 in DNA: TGTGCCAGCAGACCCTCCGACAGGGCCTATGGCTACACCTTC.